The clone carrying this T cell receptor (beta chain) has just a few counts. Its antigen is still unknown. The record originates from a study of T cells in Graves' hyperthyroidism and ophthalmopathy. Study-level background: Upon initial diagnosis and before any treatment, peripheral blood was collected. Study-level findings and limits: In simple terms, a model built on 13 V-J features told ophthalmopathy apart from stable hyperthyroidism.

Researchers amplified the TCR beta CDR3 regions from RNA transcripts. Researchers ran a first-round RT-PCR on the TCR CDR3 using the HTBI primer set. MiXCR, applied by TCRdb to the multiplex PCR reads, yields one record per CDR3 protein. The sample records some 580,000 distinct CDR3 sequences, about a sixth being singletons. Exclusions: uncontrolled infection, other autoimmune disease, pregnancy, lactation. The CDR3 is made up of 14 amino acids. V gave up 5 bases and J gave up 0 bases, with 9 bases separating them. Germline V lookup: CDR1 SEHNR, CDR2 FQNEAQ (reference sequence). The gene calls are TRBV7-9 and TRBJ2-3, with no clear D. The clonotype originates from a woman aged 40-49 years with Graves' ophthalmopathy. The material sequenced was blood. The CDR3 nucleotides are TGTGCCAGCAGCACGGACGGGAGCACAGATACGCAGTATTTT. Translating gives CASSTDGSTDTQYF.